These 12 T cell receptor beta chains were sequenced from one sample in a study of blood T cell repertoires in COVID-19 (dated by TCRdb to about 2020). Preparation of the library involved the immunoSEQ multiplex PCR assay. The table comes from immuneACCESS by way of TCRdb, which keeps in-frame sequences with V and J called. Part of the clones is missing from these tables; in studies checked, under half for an unresolved V gene and the rest for unknown reasons. Across this sample there are more than 200,000 clones, with approximately 78% seen only once. In total, the top ten clones hold about 10% of the sample. The sample consisted of peripheral blood. These receptors were collected from a woman aged 80 or over with acute or convalescent COVID-19.

The rearrangement joins TRBV19 to TRBJ1-5; D uncertain. The CDR3 loop spans 14 amino acids. With 3 bases removed from V and 6 bases from J, the gap between germline ends came to 12 bases. Germline CDR1 and CDR2: LNHDA and SQIVND (reference sequence). CDR3 residues: CASSMAEVGQPQHF. CDR3 in DNA: TGTGCCAGTAGTATGGCGGAGGTCGGTCAGCCCCAGCATTTT.

The J gene is TRBJ2-7, the V gene TRBV18, with D uncertain. The CDR3 has 13 residues. V was shortened by 2 bases and J by 0 bases, with 5 bases between the two germline ends. Germline CDR1 is KGHSH and CDR2 is LQKENI. CDR3 residues: CASSPSVSYEQYF. Written as DNA, the CDR3 is TGTGCCAGCTCACCATCTGTCTCCTACGAGCAGTACTTC.

This clone was counted between two and nine times. The chain couples TRBV14 to TRBJ2-3; the match to TRBD2 covers 10 bases. The V gene's germline CDR1 is SGHDN and CDR2 FVKESK. V shed 5 bases and J 3 bases; nucleotides not matched to a gene: 14. There are 18 residues in the CDR3. The CDR3, as DNA: TGTGCCAGCAGCGGACGAGACACTAGCGGGAATAGGACAGATACGCAGTATTTT. Translated, it gives CASSGRDTSGNRTDTQYF.

The chain carries TRBV6-5 and TRBJ2-7, with D unresolved. CDR3 length: 13 residues. The V and J ends lost 4 bases and 2 bases respectively, with 9 bases between them. Germline CDR1 MNHEY, CDR2 SVGAGI. This CDR3 is CASSSPGTYEQYF. As DNA, the CDR3 is TGTGCCAGCAGTTCCCCAGGAACCTACGAGCAGTACTTC.

The chain links TRBV11-3 to TRBJ2-4; 7 nucleotides agree with TRBD1. After removal of 5 bases from V and 6 bases from J, the junction contained 13 bases not matched to a gene. The CDR3 sequence is 16 residues long. Germline V lookup: CDR1 SGHNT, CDR2 YENEEA. CDR3 sequence: CASSPPLGQPGNIQYF. CDR3 sequence (DNA): TGTGCCAGCAGCCCCCCCCTGGGACAGCCTGGAAACATTCAGTACTTC.

This chain connects TRBV9 to TRBJ1-1; D ambiguous. The length of the CDR3 is 16 residues. Germline CDR1 reads SGDLS; CDR2 reads YYNGEE. V was pared by 0 bases and J by 0 bases, with 12 bases between. CDR3 bases: TGTGCCAGCAGCGTAGCGCCAGGAACCATGAACACTGAAGCTTTCTTT. Its translation: CASSVAPGTMNTEAFF.

The rearrangement links TRBV3-1 (or the pseudogene TRBV3-2) to TRBJ1-2; D unresolved. The CDR3 is 15 residues long. The V gene's germline CDR1 is LGHDT and CDR2 YNNKEL (reference sequence). Trimming removed 1 base at V and 8 bases at J, with 17 bases between. DNA of the CDR3: TGTGCCAGCAGCCAAGTCCTCCGAGGGAGTTGGGGCTACACCTTC. Amino acids: CASSQVLRGSWGYTF.

V is TRBV5-8 and J is TRBJ1-1; D gene ambiguous. CDR1 SGHTS and CDR2 YDEGEE come from the germline V gene. Trimming took 0 bases from V and 0 from J, leaving 3 bases between them. The CDR3 length is 13 residues. CDR3 in DNA: TGTGCCAGCAGCTTGGCTGTGAACACTGAAGCTTTCTTT. Encoded protein: CASSLAVNTEAFF.

The chain links TRBV28 to TRBJ2-1; perhaps TRBD1 as D (7 bases). Germline V gives CDR1 MDHEN, CDR2 SYDVKM. This CDR3 spans 12 amino acids. Deletions cut 5 bases from V and 13 bases from J, with 15 bases between. This CDR3 is CASSAQGGRQFF. Here the CDR3 DNA reads TGTGCCAGCAGTGCCCAGGGGGGTCGTCAGTTCTTC. Full variable domain (outside the CDR3, taken from reference TRBV28 and TRBJ2-1): DVKVTQSSRYLVKRTGEKVFLECVQDMDHENMFWYRQDPGLGLRLIYFSYDVKMKEKGDIPEGYSVSREKKERFSLILESASTNQTSMYLCASSAQGGRQFFGPGTRLTVL.

V and J are TRBV27 and TRBJ2-2; D is ambiguous. Per germline, CDR1 MNHEY and CDR2 SMNVEV (reference sequence). Between the trimmed V and J ends, which lost 5 bases and 7 bases, there was a span of 14 bases. The CDR3 is 14 residues long. The CDR3 sequence: CASSTSVPIGELFF. CDR3 sequence (DNA): TGTGCCAGCAGTACCTCAGTCCCGATCGGGGAGCTGTTTTTT.

This chain connects TRBV3-1 (or the pseudogene TRBV3-2) to TRBJ2-3, with D perhaps TRBD2 (6 bases). Germline values: CDR1 LGHDT, CDR2 YNNKEL (reference sequence). The CDR3 runs 12 residues. The V end lost 1 base, the J end lost 8 bases, and 7 bases lay between the germline ends. This chain's CDR3 is CASSQGGGTQYF. Here the CDR3 DNA reads TGTGCCAGCAGCCAAGGGGGAGGTACGCAGTATTTT.

This clone occurred once. The rearrangement links TRBV30 to TRBJ1-2; no definite D call. The V gene lost 3 bases and the J gene lost 4 bases, with 18 bases spanning the gap. The CDR3 totals 15 residues. Germline V lookup: CDR1 GTSNPN, CDR2 SVGIG (reference sequence). CDR3 bases: TGTGCCTGGAGATCGGGGAGCGCCAGGACCTATGGCTACACCTTC. Amino acids: CAWRSGSARTYGYTF.